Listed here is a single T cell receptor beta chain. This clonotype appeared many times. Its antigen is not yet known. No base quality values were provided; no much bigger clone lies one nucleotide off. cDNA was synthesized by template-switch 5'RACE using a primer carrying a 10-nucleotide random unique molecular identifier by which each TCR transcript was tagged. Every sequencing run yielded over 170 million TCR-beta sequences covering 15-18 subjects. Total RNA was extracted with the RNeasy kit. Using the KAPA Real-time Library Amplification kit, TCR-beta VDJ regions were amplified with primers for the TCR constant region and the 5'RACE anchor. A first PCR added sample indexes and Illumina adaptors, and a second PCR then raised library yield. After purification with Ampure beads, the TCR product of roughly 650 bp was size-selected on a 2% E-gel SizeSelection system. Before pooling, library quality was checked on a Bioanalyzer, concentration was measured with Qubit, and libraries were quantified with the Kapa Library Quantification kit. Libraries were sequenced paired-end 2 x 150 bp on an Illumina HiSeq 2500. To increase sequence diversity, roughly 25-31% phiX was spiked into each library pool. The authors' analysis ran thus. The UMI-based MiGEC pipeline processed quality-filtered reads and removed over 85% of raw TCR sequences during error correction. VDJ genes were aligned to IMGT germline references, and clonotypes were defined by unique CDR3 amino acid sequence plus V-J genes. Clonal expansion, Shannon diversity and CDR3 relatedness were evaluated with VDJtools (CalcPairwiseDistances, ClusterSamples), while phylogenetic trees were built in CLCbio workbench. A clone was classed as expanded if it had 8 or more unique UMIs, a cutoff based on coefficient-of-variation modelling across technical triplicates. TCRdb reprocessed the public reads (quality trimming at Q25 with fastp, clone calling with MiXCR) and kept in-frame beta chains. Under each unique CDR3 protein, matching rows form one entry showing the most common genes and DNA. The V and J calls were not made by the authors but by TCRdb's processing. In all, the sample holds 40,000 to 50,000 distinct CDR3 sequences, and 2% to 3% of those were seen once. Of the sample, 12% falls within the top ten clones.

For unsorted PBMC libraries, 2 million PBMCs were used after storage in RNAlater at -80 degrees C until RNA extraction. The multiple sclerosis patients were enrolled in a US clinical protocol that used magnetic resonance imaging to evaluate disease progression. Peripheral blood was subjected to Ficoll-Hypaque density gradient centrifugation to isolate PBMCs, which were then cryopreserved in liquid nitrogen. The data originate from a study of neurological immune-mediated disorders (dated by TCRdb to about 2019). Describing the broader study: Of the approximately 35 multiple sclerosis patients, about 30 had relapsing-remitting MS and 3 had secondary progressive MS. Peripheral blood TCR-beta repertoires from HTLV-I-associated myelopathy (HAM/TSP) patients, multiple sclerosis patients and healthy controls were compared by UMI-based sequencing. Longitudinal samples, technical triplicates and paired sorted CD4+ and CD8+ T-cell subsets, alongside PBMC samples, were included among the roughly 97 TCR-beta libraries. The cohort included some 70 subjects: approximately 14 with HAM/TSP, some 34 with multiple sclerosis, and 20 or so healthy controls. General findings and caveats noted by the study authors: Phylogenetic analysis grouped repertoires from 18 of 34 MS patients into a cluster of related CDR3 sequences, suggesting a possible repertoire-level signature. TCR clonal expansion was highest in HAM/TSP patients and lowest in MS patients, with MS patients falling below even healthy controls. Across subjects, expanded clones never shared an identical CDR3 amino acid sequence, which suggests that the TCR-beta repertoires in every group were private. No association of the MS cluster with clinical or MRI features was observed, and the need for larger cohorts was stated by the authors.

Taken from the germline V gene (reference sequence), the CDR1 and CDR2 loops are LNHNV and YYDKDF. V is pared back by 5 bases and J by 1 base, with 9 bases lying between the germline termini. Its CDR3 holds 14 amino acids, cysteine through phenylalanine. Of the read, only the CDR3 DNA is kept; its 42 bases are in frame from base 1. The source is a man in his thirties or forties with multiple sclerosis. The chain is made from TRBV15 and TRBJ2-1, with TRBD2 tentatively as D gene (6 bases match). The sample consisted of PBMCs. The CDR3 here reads CATSSLASYNEQFF. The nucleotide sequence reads TGTGCCACCAGCTCTCTAGCGTCCTACAATGAGCAGTTCTTC.